Here is one TCR beta chain with its context. What it binds is not known. The source of the sample is a study of shared clonotypes between healthy human individuals. The CDR3 runs to 14 residues. Trimming removed 4 bases from V and 8 bases from J, with 14 bases in between. The V gene's germline CDR1 is MNHEY and CDR2 SVGAGI. Findings and limits, study-wide: Although depth was large, rarefaction showed that sequencing of the sorted subsets was incomplete.

Genomic DNA (from each subset) was split evenly across several immunoSEQ plates. The data were produced by immunoSEQ multiplex PCR, yet TCRdb's version contains in-frame clones alone and is incomplete. The sample yields 2 million to 2.5 million clones, 85% to 95% seen once. The J gene is TRBJ2-2, the V gene TRBV6-5; a possible D gene is TRBD1 (6 bases). Sequences were obtained from naive CD4+ T cells from PBMCs. Subset noted: CD45RA+ positively selected. This TCR was sampled from a young man in good health. Some clones in this sample may be carry-over from other donors' samples. This chain's CDR3 is CASSSVGAIGELFF. The DNA for the CDR3 is TGTGCCAGCAGTTCGGTGGGGGCGATTGGGGAGCTGTTTTTT.